This T cell receptor beta chain was recorded in a study of blood T cell repertoires in COVID-19. About the study: Sites across the United States, Italy and Spain contributed samples from acute and convalescent COVID-19. T cells, B-cell-depleted T cells, or PBMCs provided the cDNA or gDNA that served as material.

Grouping used clinical history reported by participants in a survey and questionnaire. Each recovered donor of Cohort 3 presented with two negative PCRs, clearance, or symptom resolution. This CDR3 has 13 amino acids. CDR1 and CDR2 from the germline V gene are SGDLS and YYNGEE. Trimming removed 4 bases at V and 6 bases at J, with 10 bases between. TCRdb keeps only in-frame clones here, not all; method: immunoSEQ multiplex PCR. The sample has fewer than 250,000 clones; around 90% are singletons. The clonotype comes from a man under 40 who had recovered from COVID-19. The sample consisted of PBMCs or T cells enriched from blood (not recorded which). The chain has TRBV9 and TRBJ2-2; no definite D call. The CDR3 region is CASSFFRAGELFF. The CDR3 bases are TGTGCCAGCAGCTTTTTCCGCGCCGGGGAGCTGTTTTTT.